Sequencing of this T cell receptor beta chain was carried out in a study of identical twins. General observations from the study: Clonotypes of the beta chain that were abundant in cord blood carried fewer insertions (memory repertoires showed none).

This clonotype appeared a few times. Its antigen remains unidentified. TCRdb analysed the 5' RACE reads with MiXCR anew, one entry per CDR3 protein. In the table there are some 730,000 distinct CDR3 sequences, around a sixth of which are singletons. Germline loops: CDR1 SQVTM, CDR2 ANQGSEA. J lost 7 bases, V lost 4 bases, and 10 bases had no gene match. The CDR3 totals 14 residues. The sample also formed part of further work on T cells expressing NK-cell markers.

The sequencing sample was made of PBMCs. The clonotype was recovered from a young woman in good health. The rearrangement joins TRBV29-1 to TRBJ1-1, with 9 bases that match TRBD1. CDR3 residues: CSVAPRQGVNEAFF. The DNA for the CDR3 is TGCAGCGTTGCCCCCCGACAGGGGGTTAATGAAGCTTTCTTT.